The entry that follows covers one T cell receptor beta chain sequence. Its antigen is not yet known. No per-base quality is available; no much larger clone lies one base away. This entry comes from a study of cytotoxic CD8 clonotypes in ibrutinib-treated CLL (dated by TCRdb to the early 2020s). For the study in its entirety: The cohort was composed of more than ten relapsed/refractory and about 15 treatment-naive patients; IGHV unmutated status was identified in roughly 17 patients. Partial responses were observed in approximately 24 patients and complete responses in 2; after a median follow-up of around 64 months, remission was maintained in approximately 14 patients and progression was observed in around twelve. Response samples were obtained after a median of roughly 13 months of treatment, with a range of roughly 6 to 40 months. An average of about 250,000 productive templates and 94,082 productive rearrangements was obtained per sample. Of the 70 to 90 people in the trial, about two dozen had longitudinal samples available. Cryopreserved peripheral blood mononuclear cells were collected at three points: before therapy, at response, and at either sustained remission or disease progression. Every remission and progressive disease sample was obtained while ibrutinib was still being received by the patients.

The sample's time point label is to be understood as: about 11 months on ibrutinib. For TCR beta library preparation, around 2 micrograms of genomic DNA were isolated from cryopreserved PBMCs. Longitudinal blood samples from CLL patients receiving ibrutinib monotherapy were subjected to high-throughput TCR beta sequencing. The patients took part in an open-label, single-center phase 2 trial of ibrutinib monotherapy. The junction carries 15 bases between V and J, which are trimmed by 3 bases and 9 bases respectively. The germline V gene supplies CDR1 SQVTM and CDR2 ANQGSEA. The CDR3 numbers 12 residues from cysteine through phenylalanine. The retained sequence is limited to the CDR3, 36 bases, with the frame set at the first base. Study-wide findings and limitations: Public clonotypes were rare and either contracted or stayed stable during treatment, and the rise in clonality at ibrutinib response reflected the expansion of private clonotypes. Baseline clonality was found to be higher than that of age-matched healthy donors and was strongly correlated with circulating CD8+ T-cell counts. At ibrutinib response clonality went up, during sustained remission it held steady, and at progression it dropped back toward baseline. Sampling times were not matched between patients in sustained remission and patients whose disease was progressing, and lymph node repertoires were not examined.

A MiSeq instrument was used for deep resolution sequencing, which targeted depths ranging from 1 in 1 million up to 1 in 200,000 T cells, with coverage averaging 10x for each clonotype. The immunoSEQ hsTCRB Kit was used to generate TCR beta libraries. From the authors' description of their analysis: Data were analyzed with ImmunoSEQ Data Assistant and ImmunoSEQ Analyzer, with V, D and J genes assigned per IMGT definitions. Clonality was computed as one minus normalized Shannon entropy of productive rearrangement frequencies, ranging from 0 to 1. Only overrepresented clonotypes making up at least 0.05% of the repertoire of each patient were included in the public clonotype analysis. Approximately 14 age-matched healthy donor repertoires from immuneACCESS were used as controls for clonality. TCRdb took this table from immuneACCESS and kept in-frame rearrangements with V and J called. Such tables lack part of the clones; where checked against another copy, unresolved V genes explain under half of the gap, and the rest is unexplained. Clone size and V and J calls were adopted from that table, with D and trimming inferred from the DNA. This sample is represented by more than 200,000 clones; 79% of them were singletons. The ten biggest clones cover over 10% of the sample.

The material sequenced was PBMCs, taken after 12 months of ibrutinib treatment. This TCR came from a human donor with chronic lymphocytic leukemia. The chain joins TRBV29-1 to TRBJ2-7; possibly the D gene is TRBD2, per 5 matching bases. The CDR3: CSVDEGRAGQYF. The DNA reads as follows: TGCAGCGTTGATGAGGGCCGAGCAGGGCAGTACTTC.